The 30 T cell receptor beta chains below were found in one sample sequenced in a study of T cell responses to AZD1222 COVID-19 vaccine. Only in-frame clones appear in the TCRdb table, and some are missing; sequencing was by immunoSEQ multiplex PCR. This sample carries 90,000 to 120,000 clones, more than 70% of them seen once, and the ten largest clones take roughly 6.5%. Sample: peripheral blood, taken on day 0 of AZD1222 vaccination. All receptors derive from an adult in good health.

This chain links TRBV18 with TRBJ2-1; TRBD2 aligns across 10 bases. The CDR3 contains 15 residues. V lost 2 bases, J lost 8 bases, and 6 bases stayed unmatched. Germline V gene data show CDR1 as KGHSH and CDR2 as LQKENI. CDR3 loop: CASSPGTSVLYEQFF. The CDR3, as DNA: TGTGCCAGCTCACCAGGGACTAGCGTTCTGTATGAGCAGTTCTTC.

The gene calls are TRBV6-5 and TRBJ2-1; no clear D gene. The CDR3 is made up of 14 amino acids. Germline CDR1 and CDR2: MNHEY and SVGAGI. V was cut by 2 bases and J by 2 bases, with 7 bases left in between. The CDR3 nucleotides read TGTGCCAGCAGTTACAGCCCCACCTACAATGAGCAGTTCTTC. Residues: CASSYSPTYNEQFF.

This clone was counted a single time. The chain employs TRBV6-2 or TRBV6-3 and TRBJ2-1; maybe TRBD1 (5 bases). Germline CDR1 reads MNHEY; CDR2 reads SVGEGT. V was pared by 6 bases and J by 2 bases, with 14 bases between. The CDR3 sequence is 15 residues long. DNA for the CDR3: TGTGCCAGCAGCCAGGGAATGAGTGCCTACAATGAGCAGTTCTTC. Translated: CASSQGMSAYNEQFF.

V usage is TRBV10-3 and J usage is TRBJ1-3; 8 nucleotides agree with TRBD1. CDR1 is ENHRY and CDR2 is SYGVKD in the germline V gene. The CDR3 has 18 residues. Losses at the gene ends were 0 bases for V and 0 bases for J; bases not matched to a gene: 7. This CDR3 reads CAISESPGQDASGNTIYF. The DNA for the CDR3 is TGTGCCATCAGTGAGTCCCCGGGACAGGATGCCTCTGGAAACACCATATATTTT.

The chain employs TRBV2 and TRBJ1-6; unclear D gene. With 3 bases removed from V and 9 bases from J, the gap between germline ends came to 9 bases. The length of the CDR3 is 13 residues. CDR1 and CDR2 from the germline V gene are SNHLY and FYNNEI. CDR3 in amino acids: CASSDAATSPLHF. CDR3 coding DNA: TGTGCCAGCAGTGATGCTGCGACTTCACCCCTCCACTTT.

CDR3 sequence: CASSPGGSSSGNTIYF. As DNA, the CDR3 is TGTGCCAGCAGCCCGGGGGGCAGTAGCTCTGGAAACACCATATATTTT. The V and J genes are TRBV7-3 and TRBJ1-3; TRBD1 is a possible D gene (6 bases). V was shortened by 5 bases and J by 0 bases, with 14 bases between the two germline ends. This CDR3 region has 16 residues. CDR1 is SGHTA, CDR2 FQGTGA, per germline.

This rearrangement joins TRBV7-8 to TRBJ2-5; D gene uncertain. This CDR3 region has 13 residues. In germline, CDR1 is SGHVS, CDR2 FQNEAQ. V was pared by 5 bases and J by 4 bases, with 11 bases between. CDR3 DNA sequence: TGTGCCAGCAGCCAACCCTCGTCAGAGACCCAGTACTTC. This sequence encodes CASSQPSSETQYF.

The chain recombines TRBV19 with TRBJ2-3; 8 nucleotides align to TRBD2. The germline V gene encodes CDR1 LNHDA and CDR2 SQIVND (reference sequence). The CDR3 has 14 amino acids. V was clipped by 3 bases and J by 6 bases; unmatched bases: 5. CDR3 sequence (DNA): TGTGCCAGTAGTATTAATAGCGGGGTGGATACGCAGTATTTT. Residues: CASSINSGVDTQYF. Using reference TRBV19 and TRBJ2-3 for the parts outside the CDR3, the full variable domain is DGGITQSPKYLFRKEGQNVTLSCEQNLNHDAMYWYRQDPGQGLRLIYYSQIVNDFQKGDIAEGYSVSREKKESFPLTVTSAQKNPTAFYLCASSINSGVDTQYFGPGTRLTVL.

The rearrangement links TRBV29-1 to TRBJ2-4; perhaps TRBD1 as D (6 bases). Trimming cost V 1 base and J 9 bases, with 13 bases left between them. Germline CDR1 and CDR2: SQVTM and ANQGSEA. The CDR3 is made up of 13 amino acids. CDR3 loop: CSVEGQGTGIQYF. CDR3 DNA sequence: TGCAGCGTTGAAGGTCAGGGGACGGGCATTCAGTACTTC.

This clone has more than one count but fewer than ten. CDR3: CASSLLQGPYEQYF. In DNA, the CDR3 is TGTGCCAGCAGCTTACTGCAGGGCCCCTACGAGCAGTACTTC. The chain links TRBV11-1 to TRBJ2-7, with a tentative D call TRBD1 (5 bases). The CDR3 has 14 amino acids. The V gene lost 2 bases and the J gene lost 2 bases, with 10 bases spanning the gap. CDR1 SGHAT and CDR2 FQDESV come from the germline V gene (reference sequence).

The chain links TRBV3-1 (or the pseudogene TRBV3-2) to TRBJ2-3, with 14 bases matching TRBD2. CDR1 and CDR2 (germline): LGHDT, YNNKEL (reference sequence). The CDR3 spans 16 residues. V shed 4 bases and J 7 bases; nucleotides not matched to a gene: 7. Here the CDR3 reads CASSPGTSGRWNTQYF. The CDR3 DNA reads as TGTGCCAGCAGCCCCGGGACTAGCGGGAGATGGAATACGCAGTATTTT.

The chain is built from TRBV18 and TRBJ2-1; possible D gene TRBD1, 5 bases. This CDR3 spans 17 amino acids. Germline CDR1 is KGHSH and CDR2 is LQKENI. V was shortened by 0 bases and J by 0 bases, with 12 bases between the two germline ends. The CDR3, as DNA: TGTGCCAGCTCACCACCGGCAGGGTTCGGCTCCTACAATGAGCAGTTCTTC. It is translated as CASSPPAGFGSYNEQFF.

This sequence joins TRBV3-1 (or the pseudogene TRBV3-2) and TRBJ2-1; 8 bases line up with TRBD2. This CDR3 is 15 amino acids long. The V gene end was trimmed by 1 base and the J gene end by 8 bases; junction bases not matched to a gene: 7. Germline CDR1 reads LGHDT; CDR2 reads YNNKEL (reference sequence). In nucleotides, the CDR3 is TGTGCCAGCAGCCAAGGGACTAGCAGGGTCGATGAGCAGTTCTTC. Residues: CASSQGTSRVDEQFF.

V usage is TRBV12-3 or TRBV12-4 and J usage is TRBJ1-2; TRBD1 matches at 9 bases. The CDR3 consists of 13 residues. The V and J ends lost 2 bases and 8 bases, in that order; junction bases with no gene match: 3. The CDR3 sequence is CASSLRTGDGYTF. CDR3 coding DNA: TGTGCCAGCAGTTTACGGACAGGGGACGGCTACACCTTC.

This chain links TRBV7-2 with TRBJ1-4; TRBD1 might be the D (6 bases). This CDR3 contains 12 residues. Deletions cut 4 bases from V and 11 bases from J, with 11 bases between. Germline V gene lookup returns CDR1 SGHTA and CDR2 FQGNSA. This CDR3 is CASSSDRKKLFF. The CDR3 nucleotides are TGTGCCAGCAGCTCCGACAGGAAGAAACTGTTTTTT.

This chain links TRBV2 with TRBJ2-2, with D perhaps TRBD1 or TRBD2 (5 bases each). Per the germline V gene, CDR1 is SNHLY and CDR2 is FYNNEI. The CDR3 loop spans 13 amino acids. The ends were cut back, 4 bases at V and 6 bases at J, with 9 bases in the middle. The CDR3: CASSGDGAGELFF. The CDR3 nucleotides are TGTGCCAGCAGTGGGGACGGAGCCGGGGAGCTGTTTTTT.

The rearrangement joins TRBV18 to TRBJ1-2, with D possibly matching TRBD1 (5 bases). The germline V and J ends were trimmed by 2 bases and 6 bases, with 16 bases remaining between them. The CDR3 consists of 15 residues. CDR1 and CDR2 from the germline V gene are KGHSH and LQKENI. The CDR3 loop reads CASSPADGSGNGYTF. CDR3 bases: TGTGCCAGCTCACCAGCGGACGGCTCAGGGAATGGCTACACCTTC.

This CDR3 is CASTEGGTGELFF. In nucleotides, the CDR3 is TGTGCCAGCACCGAGGGGGGCACCGGGGAGCTGTTTTTT. V usage is TRBV2 and J usage is TRBJ2-2; D is perhaps TRBD1 or TRBD2 (6 bases each). The germline V gene encodes CDR1 SNHLY and CDR2 FYNNEI. The CDR3 consists of 13 residues. Trimming took 7 bases from V and 4 from J, leaving 10 bases between them.

CDR3 sequence (DNA): TGTGCCAGCAGCCAAGATCGGGACTACGGCACCGGGGAGCTGTTTTTT. This gives the protein CASSQDRDYGTGELFF. The gene calls are TRBV4-2 and TRBJ2-2, with 7 bases matching TRBD2. CDR1 LGHNA and CDR2 YNFKEQ come from the germline V gene. Germline trimming cut 0 bases from V and 4 bases from J; bases unmatched to any gene: 5. CDR3 length equals 16 residues.

The chain links TRBV19 to TRBJ1-4, with a possible D match to TRBD1 (5 bases). Trimming removed 5 bases from V and 8 bases from J, with 12 bases in between. The CDR3 totals 13 residues. Germline CDR1 reads LNHDA; CDR2 reads SQIVND (reference sequence). CDR3 DNA: TGTGCCAGTAGTGGGAGGACATCCGAAAAACTGTTTTTT. Its protein is CASSGRTSEKLFF.

Written as DNA, the CDR3 is TGTGCCAGCAGCCAAGTCACTAGCGGGTTCGCCTACGAGCAGTACTTC. Translation gives CASSQVTSGFAYEQYF. The gene calls are TRBV4-2 and TRBJ2-7, with 9 bases aligning to TRBD2. The CDR3 spans 16 residues. The V and J ends lost 1 base and 2 bases, in that order; junction bases with no gene match: 6. Germline V gene sequence: CDR1 LGHNA, CDR2 YNFKEQ.

This rearrangement joins TRBV18 to TRBJ2-7; D is perhaps TRBD1 (5 bases). Looked up from germline, CDR1 is KGHSH and CDR2 is LQKENI. This CDR3 contains 14 residues. V lost 3 bases to trimming and J lost 1 base, with 10 bases between them. CDR3 amino acids: CASSPQTGSYEQYF. CDR3 coding DNA: TGTGCCAGCTCACCCCAAACAGGTTCCTACGAGCAGTACTTC. The whole variable domain, remainder taken from reference TRBV18 and TRBJ2-7, is NAGVMQNPRHLVRRRGQEARLRCSPMKGHSHVYWYRQLPEEGLKFMVYLQKENIIDESGMPKERFSAEFPKEGPSILRIQQVVRGDSAAYFCASSPQTGSYEQYFGPGTRLTVT.

The J gene is TRBJ1-1, the V gene TRBV29-1, with TRBD1 matching 8 bases. Germline-derived CDR1 and CDR2 are SQVTM and ANQGSEA. V was clipped by 3 bases and J by 5 bases; unmatched bases: 5. This CDR3 region has 13 residues. DNA for the CDR3: TGCAGCGTTGATTCACAGGGGGGGACTGAAGCTTTCTTT. Protein product: CSVDSQGGTEAFF. The complete variable domain, with remaining parts taken from reference TRBV29-1 and TRBJ1-1, reads SAVISQKPSRDICQRGTSLTIQCQVDSQVTMMFWYRQQPGQSLTLIATANQGSEATYESGFVIDKFPISRPNLTFSTLTVSNMSPEDSSIYLCSVDSQGGTEAFFGQGTRLTVV.

The chain uses TRBV5-1 and TRBJ2-1; TRBD2 matches at 14 bases. This CDR3 spans 17 amino acids. The germline V gene encodes CDR1 SGHRS and CDR2 YFSETQ. The junction had 5 bases not matched to a gene; V was cut back by 4 bases and J by 2 bases. The CDR3 region has the DNA TGCGCCAGCAGCCCTGGGACTAGCGGGAGTCCCTACAATGAGCAGTTCTTC. It translates to CASSPGTSGSPYNEQFF.

This chain connects TRBV12-3 or TRBV12-4 to TRBJ2-7; perhaps TRBD1 as D (6 bases). Trimming stripped 6 bases from V and 2 bases from J, with 11 bases between. The CDR3 has 13 amino acids. DNA of the CDR3: TGTGCCAGCAGCCAGACAGGCACCTACGAGCAGTACTTC. Protein sequence: CASSQTGTYEQYF.

The J gene is TRBJ2-7, the V gene TRBV11-2, with 8 bases fitting TRBD2. J was trimmed by 4 bases and V by 1 base; bases with no gene match: 6. CDR3 length equals 15 residues. Germline loops: CDR1 SGHAT, CDR2 FQNNGV. CDR3: CASSLGQGLAYEQYF. The CDR3 DNA follows: TGTGCCAGCAGCTTAGGACAAGGACTAGCTTACGAGCAGTACTTC.

The V call is TRBV5-1, the J call TRBJ2-1, with D possibly being TRBD1 or TRBD2 (5 bases each). The V and J ends lost 3 bases and 0 bases respectively, with 10 bases between them. Germline CDR1 is SGHRS and CDR2 is YFSETQ. The CDR3 runs 15 residues. The CDR3 sequence is CASSSRGDSYNEQFF. As DNA, the CDR3 is TGCGCCAGCAGCTCGAGAGGGGACTCCTACAATGAGCAGTTCTTC. Full variable domain (rest looked up from reference TRBV5-1 and TRBJ2-1): KAGVTQTPRYLIKTRGQQVTLSCSPISGHRSVSWYQQTPGQGLQFLFEYFSETQRNKGNFPGRFSGRQFSNSRSEMNVSTLELGDSALYLCASSSRGDSYNEQFFGPGTRLTVL.

The V gene is TRBV29-1, the J gene TRBJ1-1; 8 bases are a match to TRBD1. Germline loops: CDR1 SQVTM, CDR2 ANQGSEA. J gave up 0 bases and V 4 bases, and 7 bases lay outside the gene matches. The CDR3 runs 15 residues. CDR3 loop: CSVGRLTGVNTEAFF. For the CDR3, the DNA is TGCAGCGTTGGACGACTGACAGGGGTGAACACTGAAGCTTTCTTT.

The chain has TRBV5-1 and TRBJ1-1; D perhaps matches TRBD1 (5 bases). Germline values: CDR1 SGHRS, CDR2 YFSETQ. CDR3 length equals 15 residues. The V end was cut by 3 bases, the J end by 3 bases, with 15 bases between. The CDR3 DNA reads TGCGCCAGCAGCTCGTCCCCTCCAGGGTACACTGAAGCTTTCTTT. Its translation is CASSSSPPGYTEAFF.

V usage is TRBV5-4 and J usage is TRBJ2-1; 14 bases align to TRBD2. This CDR3 comprises 18 residues. V lost 4 bases and J lost 8; bases outside the gene matches: 14. Germline values: CDR1 SGHNT, CDR2 YYREEE (reference sequence). CDR3 residues: CASSPIYVGLAGEDEQFF. The CDR3 DNA follows: TGTGCCAGCAGCCCGATATACGTGGGACTAGCGGGAGAAGATGAGCAGTTCTTC.